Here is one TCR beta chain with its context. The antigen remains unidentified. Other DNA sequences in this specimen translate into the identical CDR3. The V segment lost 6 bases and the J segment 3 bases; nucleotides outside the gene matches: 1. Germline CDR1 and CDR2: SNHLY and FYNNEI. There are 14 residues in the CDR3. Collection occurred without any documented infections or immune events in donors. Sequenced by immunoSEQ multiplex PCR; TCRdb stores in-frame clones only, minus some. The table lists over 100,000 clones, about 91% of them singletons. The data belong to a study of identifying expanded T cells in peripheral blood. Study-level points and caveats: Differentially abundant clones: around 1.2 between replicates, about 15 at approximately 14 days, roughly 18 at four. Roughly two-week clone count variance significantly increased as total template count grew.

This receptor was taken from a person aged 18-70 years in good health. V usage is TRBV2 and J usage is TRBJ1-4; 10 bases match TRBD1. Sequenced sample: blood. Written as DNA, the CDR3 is TGTGCCAGCAGCGGACAGGGGGCTAATGAAAAACTGTTTTTT. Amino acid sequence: CASSGQGANEKLFF.